This T cell receptor (beta chain) appears in the sequencing data of a study of T-cell memory formation after mild COVID-19. Notes on the study in general: Clonal second-wave expansions that peaked on day 37 had unconfirmed SARS-CoV-2 specificity. Pre-infection memory carried some responding clones, suggesting that cross-reactive memory joined.

This clonotype was seen a handful of times. Its antigen is unidentified. TCRdb redid the calling of the 5' RACE reads with MiXCR, one entry per CDR3 protein. The data show a few hundred thousand distinct CDR3 sequences, 20% seen once. The TCR sequence derives from a man aged 18 to 30 who had mild COVID-19 (a few samples of this study predate the infection). Cell type and time point are not known. The sequencing input was PBMCs or a T cell subset sorted from them (not recorded which).

CDR3 loop: CASSIGTGAYNEQFF. In DNA, the CDR3 is TGTGCCAGTAGTATAGGGACAGGGGCCTACAATGAGCAGTTCTTC. The chain joins TRBV19 to TRBJ2-1; 9 bases fit TRBD1. CDR1 and CDR2 (germline): LNHDA, SQIVND (reference sequence). This CDR3 has 15 amino acids. The ends lost 1 base at V and 2 bases at J; junction bases unmatched: 0.